This is a list of T cell receptor beta chains from one sample in a study of blood T cell repertoires in COVID-19. The table came from immunoSEQ multiplex PCR; TCRdb's copy has only in-frame clones and leaves some out. The sample includes 80,000 or so clones, about 89% of them seen just once. Material for sequencing was peripheral blood. These receptors were obtained from a woman aged 60-75 years with acute or convalescent COVID-19. CDR3s include the opening cysteine and the closing phenylalanine or tryptophan. D genes are given only for firm matches. Where a row states a size, it is once, few, many or the class of an expanded clone; other rows omit it.

V	D	J	size	CDR3	DNA
TRBV11-1	.	TRBJ2-7	once	CASRSTDTVREQYF	TGTGCCAGCAGAAGTACCGACACCGTACGGGAGCAGTACTTC
TRBV20-1	TRBD2	TRBJ2-7	.	CSAGTRGEQYF	TGCAGTGCAGGGACTAGAGGGGAGCAGTACTTC
TRBV5-1	.	TRBJ1-2	.	CASSLRGLDGYTF	TGCGCCAGCAGCTTACGAGGGCTGGATGGCTACACCTTC
TRBV7-9	.	TRBJ2-7	.	CASSLTPRAGAYEQYF	TGTGCCAGCAGCTTAACCCCCAGGGCAGGCGCTTACGAGCAGTACTTC
TRBV9	.	TRBJ1-2	.	CASSVVDSQGYTF	TGTGCCAGCAGCGTAGTGGACAGCCAGGGCTACACCTTC
TRBV28	.	TRBJ1-5	.	CASSVHSTNQPQHF	TGTGCCAGCAGTGTCCACAGCACCAATCAGCCCCAGCATTTT
TRBV6-5	TRBD2	TRBJ2-7	.	CASRGLRVYEQYF	TGTGCCAGCAGGGGACTAAGGGTCTACGAGCAGTACTTC
TRBV6-2/TRBV6-3	TRBD2	TRBJ2-1	.	CASSYKRGASTSLENEQFF	TGTGCCAGCAGTTACAAGCGGGGGGCCTCCACTTCCCTTGAGAATGAGCAGTTCTTC
TRBV12-3/TRBV12-4	.	TRBJ1-5	.	CASRSVNQPQHF	TGTGCCAGCAGATCCGTCAATCAGCCCCAGCATTTT
TRBV5-4	.	TRBJ2-1	.	CASTFGGAGSSYNEQFF	TGTGCCAGCACCTTCGGAGGGGCGGGGAGCTCCTACAATGAGCAGTTCTTC
TRBV10-3	TRBD1	TRBJ2-2	.	CAMGTGNTGELFF	TGTGCCATGGGGACAGGGAACACCGGGGAGCTGTTTTTT
TRBV5-1	TRBD2	TRBJ2-1	.	CASRIMAGGPDEQFF	TGCGCCAGCAGAATTATGGCGGGGGGGCCGGATGAGCAGTTCTTC
TRBV11-2	TRBD1	TRBJ2-2	.	CASRAPGTGGTGELFF	TGTGCCAGCAGGGCTCCCGGGACAGGGGGCACCGGGGAGCTGTTTTTT
TRBV13	TRBD1	TRBJ2-2	.	CASSSPTGAHTGELFF	TGTGCCAGCAGCTCCCCGACAGGGGCTCACACCGGGGAGCTGTTTTTT
TRBV9	.	TRBJ1-2	.	CASTLGLGADYGYTF	TGTGCCAGCACCTTGGGGCTGGGGGCAGATTATGGCTACACCTTC
TRBV23-1	TRBD1	TRBJ1-4	.	CASSQTQGAATNEKLFF	TGCGCCAGCAGTCAAACCCAGGGGGCCGCAACTAATGAAAAACTGTTTTTT
TRBV4-3	.	TRBJ1-3	.	CASSQDIVTGSGNTIYF	TGCGCCAGCAGCCAAGATATCGTCACAGGGAGTGGAAACACCATATATTTT
TRBV7-9	TRBD2	TRBJ2-1	.	CASSSTSSSGGPYNEQFF	TGTGCCAGCAGCTCCACCTCTTCTAGCGGGGGTCCCTACAATGAGCAGTTCTTC
TRBV18	.	TRBJ1-1	.	CASSPSLRGNTEAFF	TGTGCCAGCTCACCAAGTCTAAGGGGGAACACTGAAGCTTTCTTT
TRBV9	TRBD2	TRBJ2-2	.	CASSSGRANTGELFF	TGTGCCAGCTCCAGCGGGAGGGCGAACACCGGGGAGCTGTTTTTT
TRBV30	TRBD1	TRBJ1-2	.	CAWSVPMWGQGGYGYTF	TGTGCCTGGAGTGTACCGATGTGGGGACAGGGTGGTTATGGCTACACCTTC
TRBV15	TRBD2	TRBJ2-7	.	CATSTLAGGIYEQYF	TGTGCCACCAGCACTTTAGCGGGAGGGATCTACGAGCAGTACTTC
TRBV4-2	TRBD1	TRBJ1-4	.	CASSQEGQGHEKLFF	TGTGCCAGCAGCCAAGAGGGACAGGGCCATGAAAAACTGTTTTTT
TRBV5-4	.	TRBJ2-1	few	CASSVGLNEAYNEQFF	TGTGCCAGCAGCGTCGGACTAAACGAGGCCTACAATGAGCAGTTCTTC
TRBV5-6	.	TRBJ1-5	.	CASSFGGYSNQPQHF	TGTGCCAGCAGCTTTGGCGGGTATAGCAATCAGCCCCAGCATTTT
TRBV3-1/TRBV3-2	TRBD1	TRBJ1-6	few	CASSQRDRNSPLHF	TGTGCCAGCAGCCAACGGGACAGGAATTCACCCCTCCACTTT
TRBV29-1	TRBD1	TRBJ1-4	.	CSVVLDREKLFF	TGCAGCGTTGTGCTGGACAGGGAAAAACTGTTTTTT
TRBV9	.	TRBJ2-7	.	CASSRGLSVYEQYF	TGTGCCAGCAGCAGGGGATTGTCAGTCTACGAGCAGTACTTC
TRBV7-9	.	TRBJ1-1	few	CASSPLRVTENTEAFF	TGTGCCAGCAGCCCCCTTAGGGTGACAGAGAACACTGAAGCTTTCTTT
TRBV7-8	TRBD1	TRBJ1-2	.	CASSGSRGSLLGYTF	TGTGCCAGCAGCGGATCCAGGGGGTCCCTCCTTGGCTACACCTTC
TRBV5-1	TRBD2	TRBJ2-7	.	CASSLDPSGRGNYEQYF	TGCGCCAGCAGCTTGGATCCTAGCGGGAGGGGGAACTACGAGCAGTACTTC
TRBV5-1	.	TRBJ2-1	.	CASSGSSGRNWGEQFF	TGCGCCAGCAGCGGAAGTAGCGGCAGGAATTGGGGTGAGCAGTTCTTC
TRBV7-3	.	TRBJ2-5	.	CASSLGSQETQYF	TGTGCCAGCAGCTTAGGCAGCCAAGAGACCCAGTACTTC
TRBV3-1/TRBV3-2	.	TRBJ1-2	once	CASSQGRWGAGNYGYTF	TGTGCCAGCAGCCAAGGGCGGTGGGGAGCGGGTAACTATGGCTACACCTTC
TRBV19	TRBD1	TRBJ2-7	.	CASSSRDRLYEQYF	TGTGCCAGTAGTTCCCGGGACAGATTATACGAGCAGTACTTC
TRBV12-5	TRBD1	TRBJ1-5	.	CASGPTPSFGQVPNQPQHF	TGTGCTAGTGGTCCAACGCCCTCCTTTGGACAGGTTCCCAATCAGCCCCAGCATTTT
TRBV28	.	TRBJ1-5	.	CASSYLQGYSNQPQHF	TGTGCCAGCAGTTACCTCCAGGGGTATAGCAATCAGCCCCAGCATTTT
TRBV6-5	TRBD1	TRBJ2-7	.	CASSMGQSYEQYF	TGTGCCAGCAGTATGGGACAGTCCTACGAGCAGTACTTC
TRBV6-1	.	TRBJ1-4	.	CASSEMSVANEKLFF	TGTGCCAGCAGTGAAATGTCGGTGGCTAATGAAAAACTGTTTTTT
TRBV5-4	.	TRBJ1-3	.	CASSSGLVIYF	TGTGCCAGCAGCTCGGGACTGGTCATATATTTT
TRBV10-3	TRBD1	TRBJ1-1	.	CAITENGQGEVAFF	TGTGCCATCACCGAGAATGGACAGGGTGAAGTGGCTTTCTTT
TRBV24-1	.	TRBJ1-4	.	CATSKPGQSEKLFF	TGTGCCACCAGTAAACCGGGACAATCTGAAAAACTGTTTTTT
TRBV6-2/TRBV6-3	.	TRBJ1-5	.	CASSYITGIAFSNQPQHF	TGTGCCAGCAGTTACATCACAGGAATTGCCTTTAGCAATCAGCCCCAGCATTTT
TRBV28	TRBD2	TRBJ2-7	.	CASSSGTSAFYEQYF	TGTGCCAGCAGTTCCGGGACTAGCGCATTCTACGAGCAGTACTTC
TRBV27	TRBD1	TRBJ1-2	.	CASRADGQGPYGYTF	TGTGCCAGCAGAGCTGACGGACAGGGCCCTTATGGCTACACCTTC
TRBV28	.	TRBJ2-7	.	CASSFIDYEQYF	TGTGCCAGCAGTTTCATAGACTACGAGCAGTACTTC
TRBV5-4	TRBD1	TRBJ2-1	.	CASSLEGAHNEQFF	TGTGCCAGCAGCTTGGAGGGGGCACACAATGAGCAGTTCTTC
TRBV5-1	TRBD1	TRBJ2-7	.	CASSSGQGLNEQYF	TGCGCCAGCAGCTCAGGACAGGGGTTGAACGAGCAGTACTTC
TRBV19	.	TRBJ1-6	.	CASSITGDGSPLHF	TGTGCCAGTAGTATTACGGGGGACGGTTCACCCCTCCACTTT
TRBV3-1/TRBV3-2	TRBD1	TRBJ1-1	.	CASSGRDSGTEAFF	TGTGCCAGCAGCGGACGGGACAGTGGAACTGAAGCTTTCTTT